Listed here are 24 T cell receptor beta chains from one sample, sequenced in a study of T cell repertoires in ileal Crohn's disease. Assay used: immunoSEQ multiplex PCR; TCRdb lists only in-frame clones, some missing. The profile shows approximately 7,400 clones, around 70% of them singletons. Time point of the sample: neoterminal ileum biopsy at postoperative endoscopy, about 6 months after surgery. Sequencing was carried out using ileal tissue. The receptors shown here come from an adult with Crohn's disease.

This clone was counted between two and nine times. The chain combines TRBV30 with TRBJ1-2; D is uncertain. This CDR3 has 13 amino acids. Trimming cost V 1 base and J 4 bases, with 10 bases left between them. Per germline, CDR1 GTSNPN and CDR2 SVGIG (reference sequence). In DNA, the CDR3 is TGTGCCTGGAGTGCTGAGCCGGTCTATGGCTACACCTTC. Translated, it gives CAWSAEPVYGYTF.

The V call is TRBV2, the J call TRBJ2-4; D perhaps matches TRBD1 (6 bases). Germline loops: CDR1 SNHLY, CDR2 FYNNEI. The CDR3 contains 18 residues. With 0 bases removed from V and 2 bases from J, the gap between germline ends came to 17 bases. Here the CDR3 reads CASSEALDSQGPKNIQYF. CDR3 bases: TGTGCCAGCAGTGAAGCCCTCGACAGTCAGGGGCCCAAAAACATTCAGTACTTC.

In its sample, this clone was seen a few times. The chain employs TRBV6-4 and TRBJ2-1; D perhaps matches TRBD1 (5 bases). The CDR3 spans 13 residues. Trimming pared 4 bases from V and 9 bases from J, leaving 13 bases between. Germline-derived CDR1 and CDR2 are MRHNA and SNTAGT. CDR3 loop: CASSVDNRGEQFF. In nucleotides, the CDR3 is TGTGCCAGCAGTGTCGACAATAGGGGTGAGCAGTTCTTC.

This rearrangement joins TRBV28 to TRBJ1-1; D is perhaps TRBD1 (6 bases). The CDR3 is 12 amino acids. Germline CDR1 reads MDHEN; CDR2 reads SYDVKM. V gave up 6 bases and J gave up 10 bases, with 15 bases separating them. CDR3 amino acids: CASSPQGLAAFF. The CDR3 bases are TGTGCCAGCAGCCCCCAGGGGCTGGCAGCTTTCTTT.

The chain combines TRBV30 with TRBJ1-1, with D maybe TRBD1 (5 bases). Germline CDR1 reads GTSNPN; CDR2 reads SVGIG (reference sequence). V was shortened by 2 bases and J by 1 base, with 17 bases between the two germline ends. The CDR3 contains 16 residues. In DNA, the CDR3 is TGTGCCTGGAGTTCCGCCAGGGTGGGCTCGAACACTGAAGCTTTCTTT. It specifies CAWSSARVGSNTEAFF.

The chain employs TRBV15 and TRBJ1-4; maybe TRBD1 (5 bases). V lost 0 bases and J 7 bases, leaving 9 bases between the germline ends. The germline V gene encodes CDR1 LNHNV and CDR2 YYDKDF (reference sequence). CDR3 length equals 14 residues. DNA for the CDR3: TGTGCCACCAGCAGAGATGTAGGGGCTGAAAAACTGTTTTTT. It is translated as CATSRDVGAEKLFF. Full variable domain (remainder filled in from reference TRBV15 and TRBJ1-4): DAMVIQNPRYQVTQFGKPVTLSCSQTLNHNVMYWYQQKSSQAPKLLFHYYDKDFNNEADTPDNFQSRRPNTSFCFLDIRSPGLGDTAMYLCATSRDVGAEKLFFGSGTQLSVL.

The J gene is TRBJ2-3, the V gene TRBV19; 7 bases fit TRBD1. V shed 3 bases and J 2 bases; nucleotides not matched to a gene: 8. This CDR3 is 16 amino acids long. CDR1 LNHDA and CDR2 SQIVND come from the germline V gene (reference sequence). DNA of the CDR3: TGTGCCAGTAGTATTAAATGGGGACAGCTCACAGATACGCAGTATTTT. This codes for CASSIKWGQLTDTQYF.

As DNA, the CDR3 is TGTGCCTGGAGTGTACAGGGCGGTGATAGCAATCAGCCCCAGCATTTT. Translating gives CAWSVQGGDSNQPQHF. The chain joins TRBV30 to TRBJ1-5, with D possibly TRBD1 on 6 matching bases. Trimming pared 0 bases from V and 0 bases from J, leaving 12 bases between. Per germline, CDR1 GTSNPN and CDR2 SVGIG (reference sequence). The length of the CDR3 is 16 residues.

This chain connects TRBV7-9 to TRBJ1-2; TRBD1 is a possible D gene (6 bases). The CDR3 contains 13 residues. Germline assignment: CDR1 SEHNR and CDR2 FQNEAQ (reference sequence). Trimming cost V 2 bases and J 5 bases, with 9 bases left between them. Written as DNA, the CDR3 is TGTGCCAGCAGCTTAAGCAGGGGTTATGGCTACACCTTC. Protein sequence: CASSLSRGYGYTF.

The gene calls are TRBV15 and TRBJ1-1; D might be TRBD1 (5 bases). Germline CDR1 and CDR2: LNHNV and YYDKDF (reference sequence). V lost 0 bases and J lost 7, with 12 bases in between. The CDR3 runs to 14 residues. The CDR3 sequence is CATSRDGGSGEAFF. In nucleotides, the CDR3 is TGTGCCACCAGCAGAGACGGGGGGTCGGGTGAAGCTTTCTTT.

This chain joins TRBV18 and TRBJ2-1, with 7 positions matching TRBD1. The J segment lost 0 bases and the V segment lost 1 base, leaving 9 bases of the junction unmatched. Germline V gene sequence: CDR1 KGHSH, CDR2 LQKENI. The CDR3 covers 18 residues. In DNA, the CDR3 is TGTGCCAGCTCACCACGCGAGGGGGCTAGGAGCTCCTACAATGAGCAGTTCTTC. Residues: CASSPREGARSSYNEQFF. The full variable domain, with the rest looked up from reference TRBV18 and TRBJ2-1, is NAGVMQNPRHLVRRRGQEARLRCSPMKGHSHVYWYRQLPEEGLKFMVYLQKENIIDESGMPKERFSAEFPKEGPSILRIQQVVRGDSAAYFCASSPREGARSSYNEQFFGPGTRLTVL.

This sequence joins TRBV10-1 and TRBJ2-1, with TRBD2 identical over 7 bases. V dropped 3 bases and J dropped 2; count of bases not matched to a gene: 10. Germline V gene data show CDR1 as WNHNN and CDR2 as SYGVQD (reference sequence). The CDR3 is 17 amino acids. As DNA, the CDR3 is TGCGCCAGCAGTGACCCTATCGGGGGGAAGACCTACAATGAGCAGTTCTTC. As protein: CASSDPIGGKTYNEQFF.

CDR3 DNA: TGTGCCAGCAGCCTCGAACCAAGACTAGCGGGGTGGCAGACCCAGTACTTC. Protein product: CASSLEPRLAGWQTQYF. V is TRBV21-1 and J is TRBJ2-5; whether TRBD2, the table's D call, matches the DNA was not checked. TRBV21-1 is termed a pseudogene. The CDR3 contains 17 residues.

CDR3 sequence (DNA): TGCAGCGTTGAAGAAAGCAGGGGGTTGGAAGCTTTCTTT. This gives the protein CSVEESRGLEAFF. This chain uses TRBV29-1 with TRBJ1-1; 7 bases are shared with TRBD1. With 0 bases clipped from V and 8 bases from J, the junction kept 6 bases outside the gene matches. Per germline, CDR1 SQVTM and CDR2 ANQGSEA. The CDR3 has 13 amino acids.

For the CDR3, the DNA is TGTGCCAGCAGCTTAAACAGGGACAGCCTAGGGACTGAAGCTTTCTTT. Its protein is CASSLNRDSLGTEAFF. The J gene is TRBJ1-1, the V gene TRBV7-2, with 7 nucleotides matching TRBD1. The V segment lost 2 bases and the J segment 5 bases; nucleotides outside the gene matches: 11. This CDR3 comprises 16 residues. The germline CDR1 and CDR2 sequences are SGHTA and FQGNSA.

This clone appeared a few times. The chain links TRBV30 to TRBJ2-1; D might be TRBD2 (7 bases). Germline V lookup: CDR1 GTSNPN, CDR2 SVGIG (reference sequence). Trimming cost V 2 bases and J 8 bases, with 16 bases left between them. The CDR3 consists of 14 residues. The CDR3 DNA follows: TGTGCCTGGAGTAGAGGGGGGGGTTGGGATGAGCAGTTCTTC. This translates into CAWSRGGGWDEQFF.

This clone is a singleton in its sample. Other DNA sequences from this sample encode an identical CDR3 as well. DNA for the CDR3: TGTGCCAGCAGCGTTGGGACTAGCGAGGAGACCCAGTACTTC. It specifies CASSVGTSEETQYF. The chain carries TRBV9 and TRBJ2-5; 10 bases are shared with TRBD2. The CDR3 is made up of 14 amino acids. V trimming: 2 bases; J trimming: 5 bases; junction bases outside the gene matches: 3. Germline CDR1 is SGDLS and CDR2 is YYNGEE.

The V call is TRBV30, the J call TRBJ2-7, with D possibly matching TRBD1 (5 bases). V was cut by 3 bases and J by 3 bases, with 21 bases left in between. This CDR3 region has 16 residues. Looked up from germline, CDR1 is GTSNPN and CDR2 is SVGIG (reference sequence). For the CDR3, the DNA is TGTGCCTGGAGCGGTTTCATCGTGGACGGACACTACGAGCAGTACTTC. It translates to CAWSGFIVDGHYEQYF.

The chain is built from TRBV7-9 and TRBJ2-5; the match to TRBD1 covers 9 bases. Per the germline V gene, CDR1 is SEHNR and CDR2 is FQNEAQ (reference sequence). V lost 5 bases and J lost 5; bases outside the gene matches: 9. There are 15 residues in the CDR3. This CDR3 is CASSEDTGGRETQYF. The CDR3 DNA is TGTGCCAGCAGCGAAGACACAGGGGGCCGCGAGACCCAGTACTTC.

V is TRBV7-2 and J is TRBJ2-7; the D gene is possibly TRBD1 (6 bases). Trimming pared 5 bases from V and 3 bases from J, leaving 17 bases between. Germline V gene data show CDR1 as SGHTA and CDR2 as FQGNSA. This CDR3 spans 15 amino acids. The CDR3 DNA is TGTGCCAGCAGCGCCGGCGGACAGACTATCTACGAGCAGTACTTC. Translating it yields CASSAGGQTIYEQYF. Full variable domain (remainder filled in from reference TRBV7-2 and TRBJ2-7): GAGVSQSPSNKVTEKGKDVELRCDPISGHTALYWYRQSLGQGLEFLIYFQGNSAPDKSGLPSDRFSAERTGGSVSTLTIQRTQQEDSAVYLCASSAGGQTIYEQYFGPGTRLTVT.

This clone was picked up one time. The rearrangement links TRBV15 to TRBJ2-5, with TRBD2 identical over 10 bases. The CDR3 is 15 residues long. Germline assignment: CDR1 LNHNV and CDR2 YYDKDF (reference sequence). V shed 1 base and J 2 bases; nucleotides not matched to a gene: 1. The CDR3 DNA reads TGTGCCACCAGCAGAGGGACTAGCGGACAAGAGACCCAGTACTTC. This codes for CATSRGTSGQETQYF.

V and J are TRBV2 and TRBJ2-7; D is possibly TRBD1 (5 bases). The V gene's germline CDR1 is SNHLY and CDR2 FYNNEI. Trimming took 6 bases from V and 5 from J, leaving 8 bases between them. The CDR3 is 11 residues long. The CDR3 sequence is CASRGRDEQYF. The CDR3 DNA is TGTGCCAGCAGGGGGCGCGACGAGCAGTACTTC.

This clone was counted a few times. The CDR3 sequence is CASSLDSHQPQHF. Here the CDR3 DNA reads TGTGCCAGCAGCTTAGACAGTCACCAGCCCCAGCATTTT. The rearrangement links TRBV7-8 to TRBJ1-5; no reliable D call. The CDR3 is 13 residues long. Germline V gene lookup returns CDR1 SGHVS and CDR2 FQNEAQ. The germline V and J ends were trimmed by 1 base and 7 bases, with 8 bases remaining between them.

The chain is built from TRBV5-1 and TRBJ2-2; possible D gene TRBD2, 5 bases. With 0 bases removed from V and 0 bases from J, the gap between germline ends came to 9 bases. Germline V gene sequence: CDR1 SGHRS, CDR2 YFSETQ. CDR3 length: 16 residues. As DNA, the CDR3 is TGCGCCAGCAGCTTGGTTAGAGGGACGAACACCGGGGAGCTGTTTTTT. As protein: CASSLVRGTNTGELFF. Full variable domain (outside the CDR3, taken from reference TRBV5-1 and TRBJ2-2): KAGVTQTPRYLIKTRGQQVTLSCSPISGHRSVSWYQQTPGQGLQFLFEYFSETQRNKGNFPGRFSGRQFSNSRSEMNVSTLELGDSALYLCASSLVRGTNTGELFFGEGSRLTVL.